The 9 T cell receptor beta chains given below trace back to one sample, sequenced in a study of long-term antiretroviral therapy in people with HIV (dated 2022 in TCRdb). The immunoSEQ hsTCRB v3.0 assay was used at survey level resolution to sequence the TRB variable region. TCRdb limited this immuneACCESS table to in-frame rearrangements with V and J called. A share of clones is missing; checked studies link under half to unresolved V genes, and the rest is unexplained. This sample has some 23,000 clones in its table, and approximately 86% of those were observed once. Roughly 5.3% of the sample comes from the top ten. The sample in question was unsorted PBMCs, obtained less than 4.7 years after starting antiretroviral therapy. Every receptor here comes from a man aged 25 to 45 with HIV.

V usage is TRBV10-3 and J usage is TRBJ2-7; no clear D. The CDR3 is 13 residues long. V was cut by 6 bases and J by 3 bases, with 12 bases left in between. Germline V gene lookup returns CDR1 ENHRY and CDR2 SYGVKD. CDR3 nucleotide sequence: TGTGCCATCAGGACGAGTGTAAGCTACGAGCAGTACTTC. As protein: CAIRTSVSYEQYF.

The chain employs TRBV18 and TRBJ1-5; D is uncertain. Trimming took off 5 bases at V and 0 bases at J, with 11 bases between the two ends. Germline CDR1 reads KGHSH; CDR2 reads LQKENI. This CDR3 is built from 15 residues. The CDR3: CASSSGMNSNQPQHF. The DNA for the CDR3 is TGTGCCAGCTCATCCGGGATGAATAGCAATCAGCCCCAGCATTTT.

The chain is built from TRBV6-6 and TRBJ1-4, with D hard to call. With 4 bases removed from V and 7 bases from J, the gap between germline ends came to 4 bases. Germline V gives CDR1 MNHNY, CDR2 SVGAGI (reference sequence). This CDR3 region has 11 residues. CDR3 DNA sequence: TGTGCCAGCAGTTTGGGTGAAAAACTGTTTTTT. Its protein product is CASSLGEKLFF.

The chain recombines TRBV5-6 with TRBJ2-1; the match to TRBD2 covers 7 bases. V lost 5 bases, J lost 5 bases, and 22 bases stayed unmatched. CDR1 is SGHDT and CDR2 is YYEEEE in the germline V gene. This CDR3 is 19 amino acids long. DNA for the CDR3: TGTGCCAGCAGGCAACTCCTTTACGGTCGAAACGCGGGAGACAATGAGCAGTTCTTC. It yields the protein CASRQLLYGRNAGDNEQFF.

The rearrangement joins TRBV11-1 to TRBJ1-1, with a tentative D call TRBD1 (5 bases). CDR1 SGHAT and CDR2 FQDESV come from the germline V gene (reference sequence). The CDR3 is 13 residues long. V lost 6 bases and J 8 bases, leaving 16 bases between the germline ends. Written as DNA, the CDR3 is TGTGCCAGCAGTGGTTTGAGACAGACCGAAGCTTTCTTT. This translates into CASSGLRQTEAFF.

The chain is built from TRBV5-8 and TRBJ1-2, with no clear D. CDR1 is SGHTS, CDR2 YDEGEE, per germline. Trimming shortened V by 0 bases and J by 1 base, and 4 bases separated the two germline ends. The CDR3 has 13 amino acids. CDR3 nucleotide sequence: TGTGCCAGCAGCTTGGCAAATAACTATGGCTACACCTTC. This gives the protein CASSLANNYGYTF.

V gene TRBV5-1 combines with J gene TRBJ1-1; D call uncertain. This CDR3 has 14 residues. Germline CDR1 is SGHRS and CDR2 is YFSETQ. The V gene lost 6 bases and the J gene lost 3 bases, with 15 bases spanning the gap. DNA of the CDR3: TGCGCCAGCAAGCCCGAGTCCGATTACACTGAAGCTTTCTTT. This gives the protein CASKPESDYTEAFF.

This clone was detected only a few times. This chain connects TRBV7-9 to TRBJ1-1, with a possible D match to TRBD1 (5 bases). The V and J ends lost 5 bases and 1 base respectively, with 17 bases between them. Germline loops: CDR1 SEHNR, CDR2 FQNEAQ (reference sequence). The CDR3 has 16 amino acids. The CDR3 bases are TGTGCCAGCAGCGGCCGACAGCCTGAATCGAACACTGAAGCTTTCTTT. It is translated as CASSGRQPESNTEAFF.

This chain uses TRBV4-3 with TRBJ2-2; tentatively, D is TRBD1 or TRBD2 (6 bases each). Germline lookup yields CDR1 LGHNA and CDR2 YSLEER. There are 17 residues in the CDR3. V shed 1 base and J shed 1 base, with 13 bases lying between them. CDR3 residues: CASSQAPGGRNTGELFF. For the CDR3, the DNA is TGCGCCAGCAGCCAAGCACCCGGGGGCCGGAACACCGGGGAGCTGTTTTTT.